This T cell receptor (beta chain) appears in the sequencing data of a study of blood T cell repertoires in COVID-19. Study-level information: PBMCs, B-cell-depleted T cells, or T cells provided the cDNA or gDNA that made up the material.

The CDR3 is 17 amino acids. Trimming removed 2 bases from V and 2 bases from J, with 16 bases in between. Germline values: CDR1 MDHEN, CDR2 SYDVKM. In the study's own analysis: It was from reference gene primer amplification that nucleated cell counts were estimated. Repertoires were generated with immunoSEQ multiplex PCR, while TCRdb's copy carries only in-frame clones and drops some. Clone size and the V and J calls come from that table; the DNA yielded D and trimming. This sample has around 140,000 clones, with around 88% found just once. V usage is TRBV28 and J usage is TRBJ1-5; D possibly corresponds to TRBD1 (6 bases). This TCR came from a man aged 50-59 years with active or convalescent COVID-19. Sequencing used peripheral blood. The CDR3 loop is CASSLVGGRYRNQPQHF. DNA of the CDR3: TGTGCCAGCAGTTTAGTAGGGGGTCGTTACCGCAATCAGCCCCAGCATTTT.